The TCR beta chain under discussion was sequenced for a study of blood T cell repertoires in COVID-19. On the study more broadly: Whether acute or convalescent, the COVID-19 samples came from the United States, Italy and Spain.

Trimming cost V 6 bases and J 3 bases; bases outside gene matches: 6. The CDR3 spans 14 residues. Germline CDR1 reads SNHLY; CDR2 reads FYNNEI. Assay: immunoSEQ multiplex PCR; the TCRdb copy retains only in-frame clones and omits some. The profile shows 290,000 or so clones, roughly 90% of them singletons. The clonotype was recovered from a woman between 25 and 40 years old with COVID-19, enrolled during active disease. The chain employs TRBV2 and TRBJ2-5, with 8 nucleotides matching TRBD1. The specimen was peripheral blood. The CDR3 here is CASSAGGKKETQYF. DNA for the CDR3: TGTGCCAGCAGCGCAGGGGGCAAAAAAGAGACCCAGTACTTC. The whole variable domain, remainder taken from reference TRBV2 and TRBJ2-5, is EPEVTQTPSHQVTQMGQEVILRCVPISNHLYFYWYRQILGQKVEFLVSFYNNEISEKSEIFDDQFSVERPDGSNFTLKIRSTKLEDSAMYFCASSAGGKKETQYFGPGTRLLVL.